These T cell receptor beta chains were read from a single sample in a study of shared clonotypes between healthy human individuals. Here immunoSEQ multiplex PCR was the method, and the copy in TCRdb shows in-frame clones only, minus some. The sample includes hundreds of thousands of clones, around 90% of them seen just once. The source material was naive CD8+ T cells sorted from blood. The source of these receptors is a young man in good health. CDR3s leave out the opening cysteine and the closing phenylalanine or tryptophan.

TRBV13	TRBJ2-7	ASSQQTVSYEQY
TRBV10-2	TRBJ2-7	ASSDPHGVGLKQEKQY
TRBV7-9	TRBJ2-3	ASSPQGGTDTQY
TRBV19	TRBJ1-3	ASKKGDRSGNTIY
TRBV5-6	TRBJ2-1	ASSLGTSGYNEQF
TRBV7-7	TRBJ2-3	ASSESGFGLSTDTQY
TRBV2	TRBJ2-3	ATGEGLGVNTQY
TRBV5-6	TRBJ2-3	ASSLGLVPTQY
TRBV11-2	TRBJ1-4	ASSRGNEKLF
TRBV11-2	TRBJ2-6	ASSHYSGANVLT
TRBV4-1	TRBJ2-1	ASSQGSGSYNEQF
TRBV9	TRBJ2-2	ASTDRLNTGELF
TRBV7-8	TRBJ2-7	ASSGKGLANSYEQY
TRBV6-5	TRBJ1-4	ASSYSPGGVGEKLF
TRBV11-2	TRBJ2-2	ASSQGTSGTGELF
TRBV29-1	TRBJ2-7	SVELRTGGEFDEQY
TRBV4-3	TRBJ2-1	ASSQEGRVGGVDEQF
TRBV7-9	TRBJ2-6	ASSQPGSPTSGANVLT
TRBV5-1	TRBJ2-5	ASSPLLEETQY
TRBV27	TRBJ2-1	ASSLSPDGGNEQF
TRBV11-2	TRBJ2-3	ASSLGAGDTDTQY
TRBV2	TRBJ1-2	ASSIAGGYT
TRBV27	TRBJ2-1	ASSLGTFNEQF
TRBV2	TRBJ2-7	ASSPNPGQGWYEQY
TRBV27	TRBJ2-7	ASSFSLAGSYEQY
TRBV7-9	TRBJ2-7	ASSSRTSGRAEQY
TRBV11-2	TRBJ1-4	ASSYGPIRPANEKLF
TRBV14	TRBJ2-3	ASSQETSAPPGTKY
TRBV7-2	TRBJ2-7	ASSLGAGRNYEQY
TRBV7-6	TRBJ2-7	ASSSGTSGEQY
TRBV7-9	TRBJ1-1	ASSFGGQGNTEAF
TRBV6-1	TRBJ1-2	ASGEMVLGSGGYT
TRBV5-3	TRBJ1-1	ARSLAGFTF
TRBV7-9	TRBJ2-2	ASSLVGGGKWLPGELF
TRBV29-1	TRBJ2-1	SVEKEPYNEQF
TRBV29-1	TRBJ2-3	SANSGRAGTDTQY
TRBV28	TRBJ1-3	ASRATTSGNTIY
TRBV29-1	TRBJ2-7	SVEGVGEEYEQY
TRBV6-1	TRBJ2-7	ASSEPGGAGEQY
TRBV7-9	TRBJ2-7	ASLDWNSYEQY
TRBV12-5	TRBJ2-3	ASGSTPPGGGDTQY
TRBV5-1	TRBJ1-1	ASSETSELTEAF
TRBV18	TRBJ2-5	ASSPSY
TRBV5-1	TRBJ2-1	ASSLETTTDNEQF
TRBV7-6	TRBJ2-1	ASSLLPGMSSYNEQF
TRBV5-1	TRBJ2-7	ASSPSVFVYEQY
TRBV7-9	TRBJ2-7	ASTVDNYEQY
TRBV7-2	TRBJ1-2	ASSLNT
TRBV4-1	TRBJ1-5	ASSERSPGAEYSNQPQH
TRBV6-1	TRBJ1-1	ASSEALRGKVRYTEAF
TRBV10-3	TRBJ1-1	AISVYRGPTTEAF
TRBV7-6	TRBJ2-5	ASSRLAGLQETQY
TRBV27	TRBJ2-3	ASRVPGLASDTQY
TRBV4-3	TRBJ1-4	ASSPRTVNEKLF
TRBV11-2	TRBJ1-4	ASSLDLWGEVDEKLF
TRBV6-1	TRBJ1-1	ASILDAGGNTEAF
TRBV7-9	TRBJ1-4	ASSLLIAGAHNEKLF